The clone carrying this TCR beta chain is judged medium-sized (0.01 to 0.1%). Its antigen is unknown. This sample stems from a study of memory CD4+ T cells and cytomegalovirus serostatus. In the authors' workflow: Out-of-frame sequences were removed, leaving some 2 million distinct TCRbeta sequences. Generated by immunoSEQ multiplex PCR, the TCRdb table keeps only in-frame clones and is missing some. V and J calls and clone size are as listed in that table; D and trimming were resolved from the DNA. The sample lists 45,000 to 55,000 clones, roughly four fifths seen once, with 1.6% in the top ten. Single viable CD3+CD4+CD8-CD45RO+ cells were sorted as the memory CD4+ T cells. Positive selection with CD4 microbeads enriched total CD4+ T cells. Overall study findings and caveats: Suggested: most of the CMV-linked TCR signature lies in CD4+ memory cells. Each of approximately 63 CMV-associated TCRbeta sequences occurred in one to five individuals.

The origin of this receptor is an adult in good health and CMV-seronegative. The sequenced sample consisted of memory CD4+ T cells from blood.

The CDR3 nucleotides read TGCAGTTTCCTCCAGGGTGAGCAGTTCTTC. It yields the protein CSFLQGEQFF. The chain joins TRBV20-1 to TRBJ2-1, with a weak D call TRBD1 (5 bases). The CDR3 has 10 residues. Germline V lookup: CDR1 DFQATT, CDR2 SNEGSKA (reference sequence). Trimming took off 8 bases at V and 9 bases at J, with 11 bases between the two ends.